The clone carrying this T cell receptor beta chain came up a few times. What it binds is not known. This sample is part of a study of response to subunit inactivated influenza vaccine. Findings of the study overall: Authors suggested that a seasonal influenza vaccination recruits few new T cells each time.

TCRdb ran MiXCR on the RT-PCR reads and lists one entry per CDR3 protein. The table includes just over 300,000 distinct CDR3 sequences, just over 20% detected once. Germline V gene data show CDR1 as GTSNPN and CDR2 as SVGIG (reference sequence). The ends lost 4 bases at V and 4 bases at J; junction bases unmatched: 3. CDR3 length equals 12 residues. This TCR came from a man between 50 and 75 years old who received an inactivated influenza vaccine. The chain combines TRBV30 with TRBJ1-1, with TRBD1 identical over 7 bases. The sample consisted of PBMCs from blood, taken around 22 months after vaccination. The CDR3 spells CAWNRDSTEAFF. The DNA for the CDR3 is TGTGCCTGGAACAGGGACAGCACTGAAGCTTTCTTT.